The sequence of this T cell receptor beta chain was determined in a study of response to subunit inactivated influenza vaccine. Overall study findings and caveats: A suggestion made by the authors is that each seasonal influenza vaccination recruits few new T cells.

TCRdb re-analysed the RT-PCR reads in MiXCR, keeping a single row per CDR3 protein. The sample includes approximately 500,000 distinct CDR3 sequences, under 15% seen only once; the top ten take less than 15%. Germline V gives CDR1 LGHNA, CDR2 YNFKEQ. Trimming took 2 bases from V and 3 from J; bases not matched to a gene: 10. The CDR3 runs 18 residues. On this clonotype itself: Its matching antigen is unknown.

The rearrangement joins TRBV4-2 to TRBJ2-6, with 7 bases aligning to TRBD2. The sequence was collected from a man between 50 and 59 years old who received an inactivated influenza vaccine. Sequenced material: PBMCs from blood, taken about 40 days after vaccination. CDR3 amino acids: CASSQTLGRGRGANVLTF. For the CDR3, the DNA is TGTGCCAGCAGCCAAACCCTTGGGAGGGGACGTGGGGCCAACGTCCTGACTTTC.